This T cell receptor beta chain was identified during a study of T cell responses to AZD1222 COVID-19 vaccine. There are 17 residues in the CDR3. Deletions cut 1 base from V and 5 bases from J, with 20 bases between. Germline values: CDR1 MGHRA, CDR2 YSYEKL. Assay used: immunoSEQ multiplex PCR; TCRdb lists only in-frame clones, some missing. The data contain over 110,000 clones, around nine tenths of them singletons. The source is an adult who received the AZD1222 COVID-19 vaccine. The chain couples TRBV4-1 to TRBJ1-1; TRBD1 might be the D (5 bases). The sample in question was peripheral blood, obtained 28 days after the second AZD1222 dose. The CDR3 DNA sequence: TGCGCCAGCAGCCAAGTTATTCAACAGGCGCGGGGGACTGAAGCTTTCTTT. Encoded protein: CASSQVIQQARGTEAFF.